The next 10 T cell receptor beta chains were all read from a single sample in a study of T cell repertoires in cytomegalovirus infection. In TCRdb, the reads were re-called with MiXCR into one record per CDR3 protein. The table has about 400,000 distinct CDR3 sequences, 18% seen once. Sequenced sample: PBMCs. The receptor source for this set is a human donor in good health (CMV status not recorded). Some clones in this sample may be carry-over from other donors' samples.

The chain couples TRBV6-5 to TRBJ2-2; TRBD2 aligns across 10 bases. Germline-derived CDR1 and CDR2 are MNHEY and SVGAGI. The CDR3 is made up of 16 amino acids. Losses at the gene ends were 6 bases for V and 5 bases for J; bases not matched to a gene: 9. DNA of the CDR3: TGTGCCAGCAGGAAAAAACTAGCGGGATTGACCGGGGAGCTGTTTTTT. Its translation: CASRKKLAGLTGELFF.

This chain links TRBV30 with TRBJ1-1, with D uncertain. The CDR3 loop spans 10 amino acids. V was clipped by 5 bases and J by 4 bases, with 5 bases between them. CDR1 and CDR2 from the germline V gene are GTSNPN and SVGIG (reference sequence). This CDR3 reads CAWAGTEAFF. As DNA, the CDR3 is TGTGCCTGGGCCGGCACTGAAGCTTTCTTT.

This clonotype was seen at least ten times. The V call is TRBV12-5, the J call TRBJ1-1; D is ambiguous. V was cut by 6 bases and J by 0 bases, with 20 bases left in between. The CDR3 runs to 17 residues. Germline V lookup: CDR1 LGHNT, CDR2 FRNRAP. CDR3 sequence: CASGKTRDGEMNTEAFF. CDR3 nucleotides: TGTGCTAGTGGCAAAACCCGGGATGGGGAAATGAACACTGAAGCTTTCTTT.

This clonotype was picked up a small number of times. The chain uses TRBV20-1 and TRBJ1-6, with a tentative D call TRBD1 (6 bases). Trimming left V 4 bases short and J 0 bases short, with 16 bases between. Germline V CDR1 and CDR2: DFQATT, SNEGSKA (reference sequence). CDR3 size: 17 residues. Written as DNA, the CDR3 is TGCAGTGCTATATTAGCAGGGGCGAGCTCCTATAATTCACCCCTCCACTTT. Residues: CSAILAGASSYNSPLHF.

The V call is TRBV19, the J call TRBJ1-5; the D is unclear. Germline CDR1 LNHDA, CDR2 SQIVND (reference sequence). Trimming pared 4 bases from V and 4 bases from J, leaving 8 bases between. The CDR3 extends over 13 amino acids. As DNA, the CDR3 is TGTGCCAGTAGTACTAGAGGGAATCAGCCCCAGCATTTT. Its translation: CASSTRGNQPQHF.

This clonotype was observed a handful of times. J is TRBJ1-3 and V is TRBV28; no clear D gene. The V end lost 3 bases, the J end lost 7 bases, and 10 bases lay between the germline ends. CDR3 length: 13 residues. Germline loops: CDR1 MDHEN, CDR2 SYDVKM. In DNA form, the CDR3 reads TGTGCCAGCAGTTTCGGAGGGTGGAACACCATATATTTT. The encoded protein is CASSFGGWNTIYF.

In its sample, this clonotype was seen many times. The rearrangement uses TRBV20-1 and TRBJ2-1; TRBD2 aligns across 15 bases. The length of the CDR3 is 16 residues. J was trimmed by 4 bases and V by 0 bases; bases with no gene match: 1. CDR1 DFQATT and CDR2 SNEGSKA come from the germline V gene (reference sequence). The DNA of the CDR3 is TGCAGTGCTAGAGATGGGACTAGCGGGAGGTACAATGAGCAGTTCTTC. Its translation is CSARDGTSGRYNEQFF.

The rearrangement uses TRBV10-3 and TRBJ2-5, with 9 nucleotides matching TRBD2. The CDR3 sequence is 15 residues long. V trimming: 2 bases; J trimming: 0 bases; junction bases outside the gene matches: 1. Per germline, CDR1 ENHRY and CDR2 SYGVKD. This chain's CDR3 is CAISEASGDQETQYF. For the CDR3, the DNA is TGTGCCATCAGTGAGGCTAGCGGGGACCAAGAGACCCAGTACTTC.

This clonotype showed up many times. The rearrangement joins TRBV7-2 to TRBJ2-7, with unresolved D. V was clipped by 4 bases and J by 6 bases, with 10 bases between them. From germline, CDR1 is SGHTA and CDR2 FQGNSA. The CDR3 is 12 residues long. The DNA of the CDR3 is TGTGCCAGCAGCTCGACCCCCACCGAGCAGTACTTC. Its protein is CASSSTPTEQYF.

This clonotype occurred a few times. This chain links TRBV7-3 with TRBJ2-7; the D is unclear. CDR1 and CDR2 from the germline V gene are SGHTA and FQGTGA. The CDR3 sequence is 12 residues long. V lost 0 bases, J lost 5 bases, and 5 bases lay in between. The CDR3 sequence: CASSLTLDEQYF. The CDR3 coding sequence is TGTGCCAGCAGCTTAACCCTAGACGAGCAGTACTTC.